This T cell receptor (beta chain) was identified in a study of blood T cell repertoires in COVID-19. Measured with immunoSEQ multiplex PCR; TCRdb has only the in-frame clones, and not every one. The sample lists 350,000 to 400,000 clones; about 89% were seen once. Germline V gene data show CDR1 as SQVTM and CDR2 as ANQGSEA. CDR3 length: 13 residues. The V and J ends lost 3 bases and 2 bases, in that order; junction bases with no gene match: 1. This clone showed up just once. This TCR derives from a woman aged 35 to 49 who had been exposed to COVID-19. This chain joins TRBV29-1 and TRBJ1-3; 7 bases match TRBD1. Sequencing was done on a sample of PBMCs or T cells enriched from blood (not recorded which). The CDR3 sequence: CSVEGTAGNTIYF. CDR3 sequence (DNA): TGCAGCGTTGAGGGGACAGCTGGAAACACCATATATTTT. The complete variable domain, with remaining parts taken from reference TRBV29-1 and TRBJ1-3, reads SAVISQKPSRDICQRGTSLTIQCQVDSQVTMMFWYRQQPGQSLTLIATANQGSEATYESGFVIDKFPISRPNLTFSTLTVSNMSPEDSSIYLCSVEGTAGNTIYFGEGSWLTVV.